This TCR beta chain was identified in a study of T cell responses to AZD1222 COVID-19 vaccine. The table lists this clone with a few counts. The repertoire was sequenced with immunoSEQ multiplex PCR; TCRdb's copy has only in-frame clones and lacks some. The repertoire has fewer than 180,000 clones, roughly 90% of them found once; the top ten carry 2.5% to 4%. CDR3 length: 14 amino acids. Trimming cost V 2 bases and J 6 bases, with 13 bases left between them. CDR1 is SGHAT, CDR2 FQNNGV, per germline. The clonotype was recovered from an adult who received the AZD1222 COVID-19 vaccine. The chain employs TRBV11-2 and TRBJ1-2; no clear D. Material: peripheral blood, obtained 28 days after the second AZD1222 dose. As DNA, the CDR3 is TGTGCCAGCAGCTTAAGGAACGGGAATAATGGCTACACCTTC. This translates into CASSLRNGNNGYTF. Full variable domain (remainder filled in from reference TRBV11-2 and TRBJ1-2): EAGVAQSPRYKIIEKRQSVAFWCNPISGHATLYWYQQILGQGPKLLIQFQNNGVVDDSQLPKDRFSAERLKGVDSTLKIQPAKLEDSAVYLCASSLRNGNNGYTFGSGTRLTVV.